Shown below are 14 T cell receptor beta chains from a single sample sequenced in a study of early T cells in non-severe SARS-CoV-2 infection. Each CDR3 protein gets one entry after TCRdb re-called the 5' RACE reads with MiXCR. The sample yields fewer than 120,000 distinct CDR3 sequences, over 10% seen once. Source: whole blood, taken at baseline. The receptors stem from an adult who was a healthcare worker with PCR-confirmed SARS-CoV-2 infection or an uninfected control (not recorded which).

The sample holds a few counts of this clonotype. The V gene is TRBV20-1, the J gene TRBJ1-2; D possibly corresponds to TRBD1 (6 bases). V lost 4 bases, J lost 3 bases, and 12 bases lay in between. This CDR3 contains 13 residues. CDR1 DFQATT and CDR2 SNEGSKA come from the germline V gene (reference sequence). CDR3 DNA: TGCAGTGCTACCTTTGGGGGGCACTATGGCTACACCTTC. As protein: CSATFGGHYGYTF.

The CDR3 loop is CASSEALPHNEQFF. The CDR3 DNA sequence: TGTGCCAGCAGTGAAGCGCTTCCTCACAATGAGCAGTTCTTC. The chain couples TRBV2 to TRBJ2-1; no reliable D call. The CDR3 is 14 residues long. The ends were cut back, 0 bases at V and 5 bases at J, with 8 bases in the middle. In germline, CDR1 is SNHLY, CDR2 FYNNEI.

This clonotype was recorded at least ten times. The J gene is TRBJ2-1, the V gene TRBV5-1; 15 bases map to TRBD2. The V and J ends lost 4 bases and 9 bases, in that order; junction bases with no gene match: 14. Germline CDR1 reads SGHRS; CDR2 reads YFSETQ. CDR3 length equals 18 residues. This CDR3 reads CASSPGLAGGPQSGEQFF. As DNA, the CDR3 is TGCGCCAGCAGCCCCGGACTAGCGGGAGGGCCTCAGTCAGGTGAGCAGTTCTTC.

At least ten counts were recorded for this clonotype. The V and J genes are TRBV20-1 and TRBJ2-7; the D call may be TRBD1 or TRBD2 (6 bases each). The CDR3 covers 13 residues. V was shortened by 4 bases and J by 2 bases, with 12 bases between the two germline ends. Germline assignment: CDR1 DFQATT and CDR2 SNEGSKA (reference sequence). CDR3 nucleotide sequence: TGCAGTGCTACCGACAGGACTACCTACGAGCAGTACTTC. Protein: CSATDRTTYEQYF.

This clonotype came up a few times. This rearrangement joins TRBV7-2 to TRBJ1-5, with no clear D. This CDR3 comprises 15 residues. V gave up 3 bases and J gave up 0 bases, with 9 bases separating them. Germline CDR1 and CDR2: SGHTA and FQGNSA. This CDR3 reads CASSFSEYSNQPQHF. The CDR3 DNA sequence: TGTGCCAGCAGCTTCTCAGAGTATAGCAATCAGCCCCAGCATTTT.

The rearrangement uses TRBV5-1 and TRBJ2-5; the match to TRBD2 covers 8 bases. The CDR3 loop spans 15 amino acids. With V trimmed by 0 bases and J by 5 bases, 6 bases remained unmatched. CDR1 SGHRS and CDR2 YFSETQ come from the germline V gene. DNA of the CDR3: TGCGCCAGCAGCTTGGGACTAGCGTCCTATGAGACCCAGTACTTC. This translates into CASSLGLASYETQYF.

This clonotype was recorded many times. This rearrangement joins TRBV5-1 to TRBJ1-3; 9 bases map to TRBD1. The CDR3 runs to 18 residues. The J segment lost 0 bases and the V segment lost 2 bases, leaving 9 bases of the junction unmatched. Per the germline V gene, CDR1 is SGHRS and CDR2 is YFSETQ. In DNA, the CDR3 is TGCGCCAGCAGCTTAGGGGACAGGGCCCTCCTCTCTGGAAACACCATATATTTT. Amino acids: CASSLGDRALLSGNTIYF.

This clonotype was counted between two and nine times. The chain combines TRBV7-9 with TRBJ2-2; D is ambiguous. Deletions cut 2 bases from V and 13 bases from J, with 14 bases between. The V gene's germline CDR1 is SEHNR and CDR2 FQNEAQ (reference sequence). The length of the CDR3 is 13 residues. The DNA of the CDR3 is TGTGCCAGCAGCTTACTTTCGGCAGGAGCGCTGTTTTTT. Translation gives CASSLLSAGALFF.

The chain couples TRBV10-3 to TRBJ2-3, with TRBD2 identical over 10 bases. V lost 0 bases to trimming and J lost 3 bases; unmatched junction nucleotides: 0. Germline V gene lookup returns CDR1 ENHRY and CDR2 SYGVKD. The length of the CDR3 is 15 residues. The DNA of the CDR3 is TGTGCCATCAGTGAGTCAGCGGGGGGGACAGATACGCAGTATTTT. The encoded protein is CAISESAGGTDTQYF.

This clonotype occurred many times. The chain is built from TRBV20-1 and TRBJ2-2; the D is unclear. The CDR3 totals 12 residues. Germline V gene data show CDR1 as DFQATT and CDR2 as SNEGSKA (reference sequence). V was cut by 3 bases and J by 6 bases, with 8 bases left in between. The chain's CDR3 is CSASEVAGELFF. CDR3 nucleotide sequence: TGCAGTGCTAGCGAGGTGGCCGGGGAGCTGTTTTTT.

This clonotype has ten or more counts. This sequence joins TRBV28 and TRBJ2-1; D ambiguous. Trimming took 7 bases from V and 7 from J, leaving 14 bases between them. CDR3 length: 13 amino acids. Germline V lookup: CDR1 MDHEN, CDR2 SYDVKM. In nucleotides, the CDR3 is TGTGCCAGCACCCGCGCCGCACGTAATGAGCAGTTCTTC. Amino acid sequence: CASTRAARNEQFF. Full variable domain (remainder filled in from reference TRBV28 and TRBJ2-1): DVKVTQSSRYLVKRTGEKVFLECVQDMDHENMFWYRQDPGLGLRLIYFSYDVKMKEKGDIPEGYSVSREKKERFSLILESASTNQTSMYLCASTRAARNEQFFGPGTRLTVL.

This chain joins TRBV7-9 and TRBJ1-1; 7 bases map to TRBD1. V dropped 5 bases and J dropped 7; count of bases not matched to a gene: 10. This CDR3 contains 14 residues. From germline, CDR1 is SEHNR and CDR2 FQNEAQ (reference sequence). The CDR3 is CASSQTTGTNEAFF. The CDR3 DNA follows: TGTGCCAGCAGCCAAACGACAGGGACCAATGAAGCTTTCTTT.

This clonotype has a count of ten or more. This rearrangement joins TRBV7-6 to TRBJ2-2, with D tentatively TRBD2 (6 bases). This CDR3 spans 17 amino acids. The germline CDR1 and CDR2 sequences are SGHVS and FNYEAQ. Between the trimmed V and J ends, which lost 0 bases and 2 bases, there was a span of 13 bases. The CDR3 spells CASSLAYGGGNTGELFF. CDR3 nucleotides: TGTGCCAGCAGCTTAGCTTACGGGGGAGGTAACACCGGGGAGCTGTTTTTT.

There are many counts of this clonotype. DNA for the CDR3: TGTGCCAGCAGTTTGGGGCTGGGTGAACAGCCCCAGCATTTT. Translating it yields CASSLGLGEQPQHF. V usage is TRBV12-3 or TRBV12-4 and J usage is TRBJ1-5; weak D call: TRBD1 (5 bases). The germline V and J ends were trimmed by 3 bases and 7 bases, with 13 bases remaining between them. The CDR3 contains 14 residues.